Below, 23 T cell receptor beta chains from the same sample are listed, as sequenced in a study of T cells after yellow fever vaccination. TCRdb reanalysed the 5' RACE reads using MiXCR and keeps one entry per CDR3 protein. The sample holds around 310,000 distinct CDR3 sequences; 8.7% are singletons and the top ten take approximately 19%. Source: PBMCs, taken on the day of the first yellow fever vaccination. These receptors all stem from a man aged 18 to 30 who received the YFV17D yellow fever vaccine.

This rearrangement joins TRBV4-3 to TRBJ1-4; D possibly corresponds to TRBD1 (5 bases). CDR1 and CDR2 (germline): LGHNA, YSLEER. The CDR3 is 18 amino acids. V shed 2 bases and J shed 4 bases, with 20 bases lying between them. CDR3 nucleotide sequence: TGCGCCAGCAGCCAACGTAGGGGCCAAAGGGGCCTTAATGAAAAACTGTTTTTT. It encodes CASSQRRGQRGLNEKLFF.

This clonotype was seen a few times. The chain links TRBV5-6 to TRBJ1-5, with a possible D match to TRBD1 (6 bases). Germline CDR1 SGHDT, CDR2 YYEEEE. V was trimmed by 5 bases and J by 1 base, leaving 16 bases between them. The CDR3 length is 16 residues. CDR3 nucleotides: TGTGCCAGCAGTGATTTCGGGACAAAGAGCAATCAGCCCCAGCATTTT. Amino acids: CASSDFGTKSNQPQHF.

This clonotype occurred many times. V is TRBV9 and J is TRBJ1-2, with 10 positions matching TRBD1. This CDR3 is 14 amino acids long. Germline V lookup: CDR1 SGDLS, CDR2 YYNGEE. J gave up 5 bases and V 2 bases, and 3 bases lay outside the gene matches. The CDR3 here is CASSVDRGEYGYTF. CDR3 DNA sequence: TGTGCCAGCAGCGTGGACAGGGGGGAGTATGGCTACACCTTC. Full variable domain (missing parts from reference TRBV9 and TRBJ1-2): DSGVTQTPKHLITATGQRVTLRCSPRSGDLSVYWYQQSLDQGLQFLIQYYNGEERAKGNILERFSAQQFPDLHSELNLSSLELGDSALYFCASSVDRGEYGYTFGSGTRLTVV.

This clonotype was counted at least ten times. The CDR3 DNA sequence: TGTGCCAGCAGCTTGATTAGCCCGGGGGGGCCACGGTTCTTC. It encodes CASSLISPGGPRFF. The chain links TRBV5-6 to TRBJ2-1, with 8 bases fitting TRBD2. The V segment lost 1 base and the J segment 15 bases; nucleotides outside the gene matches: 12. Per the germline V gene, CDR1 is SGHDT and CDR2 is YYEEEE. This CDR3 is 14 amino acids long.

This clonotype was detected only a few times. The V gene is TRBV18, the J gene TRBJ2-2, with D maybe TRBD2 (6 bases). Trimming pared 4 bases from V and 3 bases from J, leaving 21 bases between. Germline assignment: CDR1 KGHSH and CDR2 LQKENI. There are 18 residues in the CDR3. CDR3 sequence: CASSRIPIGSKDTGELFF. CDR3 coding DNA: TGTGCCAGCTCACGGATTCCGATCGGGAGTAAGGACACCGGGGAGCTGTTTTTT.

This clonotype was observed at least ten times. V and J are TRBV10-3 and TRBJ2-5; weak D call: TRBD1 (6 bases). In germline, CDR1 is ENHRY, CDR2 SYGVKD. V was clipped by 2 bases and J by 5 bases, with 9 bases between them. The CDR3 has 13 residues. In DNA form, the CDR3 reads TGTGCCATCAGTGAGCCCGACAGGGAGACCCAGTACTTC. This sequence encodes CAISEPDRETQYF.

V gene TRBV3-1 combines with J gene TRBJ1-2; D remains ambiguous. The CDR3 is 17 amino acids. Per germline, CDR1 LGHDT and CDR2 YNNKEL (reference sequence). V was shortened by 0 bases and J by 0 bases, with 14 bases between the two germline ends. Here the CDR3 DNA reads TGTGCCAGCAGCCAAGATCTGTCCAGCTTAGCTAACTATGGCTACACCTTC. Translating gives CASSQDLSSLANYGYTF.

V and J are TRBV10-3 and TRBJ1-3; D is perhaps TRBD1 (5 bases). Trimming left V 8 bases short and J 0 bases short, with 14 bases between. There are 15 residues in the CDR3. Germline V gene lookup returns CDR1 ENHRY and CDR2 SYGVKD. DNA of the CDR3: TGTGCCATCCGGGACTCCATGAGCTCTGGAAACACCATATATTTT. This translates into CAIRDSMSSGNTIYF.

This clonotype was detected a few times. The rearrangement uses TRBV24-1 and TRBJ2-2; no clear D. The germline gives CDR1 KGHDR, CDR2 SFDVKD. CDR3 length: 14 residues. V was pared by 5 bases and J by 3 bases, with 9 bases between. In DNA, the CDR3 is TGTGCCACCAGTGCCTGGGTTCACACCGGGGAGCTGTTTTTT. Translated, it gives CATSAWVHTGELFF.

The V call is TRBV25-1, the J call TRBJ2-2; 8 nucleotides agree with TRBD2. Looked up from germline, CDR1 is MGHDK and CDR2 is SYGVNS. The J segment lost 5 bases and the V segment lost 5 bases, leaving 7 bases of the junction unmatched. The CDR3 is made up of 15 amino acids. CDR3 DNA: TGTGCCAGCAGTTCCGCCGGGGGGGCGACCGGGGAGCTGTTTTTT. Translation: CASSSAGGATGELFF.

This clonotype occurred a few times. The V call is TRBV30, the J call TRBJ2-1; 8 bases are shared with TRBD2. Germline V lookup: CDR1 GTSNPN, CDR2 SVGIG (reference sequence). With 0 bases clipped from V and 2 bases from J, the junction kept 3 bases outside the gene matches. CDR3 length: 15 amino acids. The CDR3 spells CAWSVGLAAYNEQFF. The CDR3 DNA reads TGTGCCTGGAGTGTAGGACTAGCAGCCTACAATGAGCAGTTCTTC.

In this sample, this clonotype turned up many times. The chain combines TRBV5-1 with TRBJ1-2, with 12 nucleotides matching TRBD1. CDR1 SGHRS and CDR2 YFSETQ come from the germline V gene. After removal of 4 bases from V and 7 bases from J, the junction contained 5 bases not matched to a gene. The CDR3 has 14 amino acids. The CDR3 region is CASSEGQGAFGYTF. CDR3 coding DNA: TGCGCCAGCAGCGAGGGACAGGGGGCTTTTGGCTACACCTTC.

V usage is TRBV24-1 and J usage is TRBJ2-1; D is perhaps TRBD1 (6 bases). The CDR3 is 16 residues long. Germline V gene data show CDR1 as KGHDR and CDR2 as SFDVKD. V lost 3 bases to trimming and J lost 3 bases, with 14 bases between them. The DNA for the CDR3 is TGTGCCACCAGTGATAAGTCAGGACAGCTCTACAATGAGCAGTTCTTC. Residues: CATSDKSGQLYNEQFF.

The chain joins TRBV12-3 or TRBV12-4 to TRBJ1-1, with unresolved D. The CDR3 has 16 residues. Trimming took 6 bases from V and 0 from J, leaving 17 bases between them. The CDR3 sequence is CASSPRWGIMNTEAFF. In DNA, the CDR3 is TGTGCCAGCAGCCCGCGGTGGGGTATTATGAACACTGAAGCTTTCTTT.

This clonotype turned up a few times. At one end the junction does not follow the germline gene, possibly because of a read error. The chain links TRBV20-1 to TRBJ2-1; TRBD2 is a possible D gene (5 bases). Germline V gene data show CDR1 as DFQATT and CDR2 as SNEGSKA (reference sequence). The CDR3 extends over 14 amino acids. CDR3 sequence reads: CCASPTASYNEQFF. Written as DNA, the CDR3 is TGCTGTGCTAGCCCGACTGCGTCTTACAATGAGCAGTTCTTC.

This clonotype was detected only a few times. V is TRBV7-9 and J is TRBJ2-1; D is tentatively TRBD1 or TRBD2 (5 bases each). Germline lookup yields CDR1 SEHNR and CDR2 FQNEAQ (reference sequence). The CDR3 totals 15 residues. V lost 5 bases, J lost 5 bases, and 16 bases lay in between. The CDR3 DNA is TGTGCCAGCAGCCCCGGGACGCACTGGGACAATGAGCAGTTCTTC. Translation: CASSPGTHWDNEQFF.

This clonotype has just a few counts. The CDR3: CASSHLDRLNYEQYF. CDR3 DNA sequence: TGTGCCAGCAGCCATTTGGACAGGCTTAACTACGAGCAGTACTTC. The rearrangement joins TRBV14 to TRBJ2-7; 7 bases fit TRBD1. Germline assignment: CDR1 SGHDN and CDR2 FVKESK. CDR3 size: 15 residues. Unmatched junction bases numbered 8, after V lost 3 bases and J lost 3 bases. Full variable domain (missing parts from reference TRBV14 and TRBJ2-7): EAGVTQFPSHSVIEKGQTVTLRCDPISGHDNLYWYRRVMGKEIKFLLHFVKESKQDESGMPNNRFLAERTGGTYSTLKVQPAELEDSGVYFCASSHLDRLNYEQYFGPGTRLTVT.

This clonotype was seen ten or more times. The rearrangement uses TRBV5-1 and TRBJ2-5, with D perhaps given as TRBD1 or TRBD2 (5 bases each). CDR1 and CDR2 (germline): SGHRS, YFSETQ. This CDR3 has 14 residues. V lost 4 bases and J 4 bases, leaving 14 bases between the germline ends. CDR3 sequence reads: CASSEPGSRETQYF. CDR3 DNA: TGCGCCAGCAGCGAGCCAGGGAGTCGAGAGACCCAGTACTTC.

Here the CDR3 reads CASSHLAGATDTQYF. CDR3 coding DNA: TGTGCCAGCAGCCATCTAGCGGGGGCAACAGATACGCAGTATTTT. The chain joins TRBV3-1 to TRBJ2-3, with 10 nucleotides matching TRBD2. J lost 3 bases, V lost 3 bases, and 3 bases had no gene match. The CDR3 is made up of 15 amino acids. Looked up from germline, CDR1 is LGHDT and CDR2 is YNNKEL (reference sequence).

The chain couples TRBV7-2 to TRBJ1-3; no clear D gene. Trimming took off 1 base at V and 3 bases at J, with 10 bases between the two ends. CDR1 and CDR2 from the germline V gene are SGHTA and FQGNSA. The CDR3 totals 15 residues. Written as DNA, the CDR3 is TGTGCCAGCAGCTTAGGAGAAGCAGTTGGAAACACCATATATTTT. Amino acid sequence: CASSLGEAVGNTIYF.

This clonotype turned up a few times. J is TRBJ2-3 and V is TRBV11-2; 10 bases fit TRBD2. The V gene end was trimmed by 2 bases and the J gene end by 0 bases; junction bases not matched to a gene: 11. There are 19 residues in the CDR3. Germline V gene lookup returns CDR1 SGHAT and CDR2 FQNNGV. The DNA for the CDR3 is TGTGCCAGCAGCTTACTCCGTCTAGCGGGGGCCTTTAGCACAGATACGCAGTATTTT. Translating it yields CASSLLRLAGAFSTDTQYF.

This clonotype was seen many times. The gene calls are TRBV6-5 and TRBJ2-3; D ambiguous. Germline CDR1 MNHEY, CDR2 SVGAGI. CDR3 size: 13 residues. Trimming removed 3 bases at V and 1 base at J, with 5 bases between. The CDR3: CASSYLGTDTQYF. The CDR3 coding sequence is TGTGCCAGCAGTTATCTGGGCACAGATACGCAGTATTTT.

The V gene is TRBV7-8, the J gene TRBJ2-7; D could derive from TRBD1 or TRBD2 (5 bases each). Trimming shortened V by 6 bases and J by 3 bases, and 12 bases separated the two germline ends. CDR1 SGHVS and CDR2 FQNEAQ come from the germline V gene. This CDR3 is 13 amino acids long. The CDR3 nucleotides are TGTGCCAGCAGGGGGACGGCTATCTACGAGCAGTACTTC. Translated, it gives CASRGTAIYEQYF.